This TCR beta chain was sequenced in a study of shared clonotypes between healthy human individuals. Study observations and caveats: With few donors, the genetic and exposure-history diversity represented was limited. Sequencing depth was a factor that was expected to affect clonotype sharing among donors. Clonotypes not shared had lower generation probabilities than those common to all four donors.

Details on this clone: Its specificity is not known. Other DNA sequences of this sample code for an identical CDR3.

The CDR3 sequence is 11 residues long. The V and J ends lost 2 bases and 4 bases respectively, with 2 bases between them. CDR1 is KGHSH, CDR2 LQKENI, per germline. Investigators spread the genomic DNA of each subset evenly over several immunoSEQ plates. Clones were read by immunoSEQ multiplex PCR, and TCRdb kept only the in-frame ones, dropping some. Altogether millions of clones are present, 85% to 95% being singletons, with the ten largest covering about 0.13%. The receptor was isolated from a man between 18 and 35 years old in good health. The sequencing sample was made of naive CD4+ T cells sorted from blood. As to subset: CD45RA+ positively selected. The chain recombines TRBV18 with TRBJ1-1, with D unclear. CDR3 loop: CASSPSTEAFF. The CDR3 nucleotides are TGTGCCAGCTCACCATCCACTGAAGCTTTCTTT.